Sequencing of this TCR beta chain was carried out in a study of lung T cells in sarcoidosis with Löfgren's syndrome (dated by TCRdb to 2016 to 2017). At the level of the whole study: Sarcoidosis was characterized as a granulomatous disease that is mostly pulmonary, in which CD4+ T cells accumulate in bronchoalveolar lavage fluid. The repertoire analyses centered on Lofgren's syndrome patients.

This clonotype has a handful of counts. It has no known antigen specificity. One base away there is no much larger clone; base qualities are not given. TCRdb names Illumina MiSeq as the instrument used. The raw public reads went through TCRdb reprocessing: fastp at Q25, MiXCR clone calling, in-frame beta chains kept. Each entry merges the rows of one CDR3 protein and shows their most common DNA and genes. The sample table holds 15,000 to 25,000 distinct CDR3 sequences, of which around 20% were seen once. The ten largest clones represent 0.75% to 0.95% of the sample. What the study reported, not specific to this receptor: When alphabeta pairing was analyzed, TRAV12-1 tended to pair preferentially with TRBV2, and the resulting paired TCRs displayed CDR3 homology. Recognition of a sarcoidosis-associated antigen was only suggested; the antigen itself remained putative and unidentified. Sharing of TRAV12-1 and TRBV2 CDR3 motifs among multiple Lofgren's syndrome patients was reported, suggesting public CD4+ TCR repertoires. In Lofgren's syndrome patients, relative to control subjects, TRAV12-1 and TRBV2 were reported to be the most expanded V gene segments.

The CDR3 contains 14 residues, cysteine and phenylalanine counted. The kept DNA is CDR3 alone, 42 bases in frame from the first base. CDR1 and CDR2, looked up from the germline V gene, are SNHLY and FYNNEI. Trimming leaves V shorter by 6 bases and J shorter by 8 bases, with the junction holding 9 bases beyond the gene matches. CD4+ T cells collected through bronchoalveolar lavage were the source used for profiling TCR repertoires. This receptor was identified in a human donor with sarcoidosis (Löfgren's syndrome or another form), or a control subject (not recorded which). The rearranged segments are TRBV2 and TRBJ1-4; 7 nucleotides in the junction match TRBD1. The sample was CD4+ T cells from bronchoalveolar lavage. The DNA sequence is TGTGCCAGCAGAACCGACAGGGCCCAGGAAAAACTGTTTTTT. Its protein product is CASRTDRAQEKLFF.